This T cell receptor (beta chain) was sequenced for a study of blood T cell repertoires in COVID-19. Study-wide context: The United States, Italy and Spain were the sources of the acute and convalescent COVID-19 samples. PBMCs, B-cell-depleted T cells, or T cells were the source of the cDNA or gDNA that made up the material.

Sequencing used immunoSEQ multiplex PCR; TCRdb keeps in-frame clones, though not all of them. Altogether 150,000 to 200,000 clones are present, approximately 85% being singletons, with the ten largest covering approximately 0.99%. This receptor was obtained from a man aged 40-49 years with acute or convalescent COVID-19. The specimen sequenced was peripheral blood.

This CDR3 is CASSVGQTNYGYTF. Written as DNA, the CDR3 is TGTGCCAGCAGTGTGGGACAGACTAACTATGGCTACACCTTC. V and J are TRBV28 and TRBJ1-2, with 7 bases matching TRBD1. The V gene end was trimmed by 5 bases and the J gene end by 0 bases; junction bases not matched to a gene: 3. CDR3 length equals 14 residues. Per the germline V gene, CDR1 is MDHEN and CDR2 is SYDVKM.